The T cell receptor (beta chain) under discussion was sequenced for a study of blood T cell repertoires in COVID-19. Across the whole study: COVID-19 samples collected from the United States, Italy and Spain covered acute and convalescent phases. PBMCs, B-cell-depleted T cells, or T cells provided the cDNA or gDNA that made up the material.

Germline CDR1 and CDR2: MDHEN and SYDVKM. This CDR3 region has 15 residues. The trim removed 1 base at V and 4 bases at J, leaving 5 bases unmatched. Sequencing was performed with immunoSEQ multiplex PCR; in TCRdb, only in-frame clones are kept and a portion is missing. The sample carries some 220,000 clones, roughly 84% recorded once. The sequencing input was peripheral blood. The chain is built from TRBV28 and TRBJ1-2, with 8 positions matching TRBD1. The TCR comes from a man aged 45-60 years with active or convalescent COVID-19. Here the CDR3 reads CASSLYRGQVYGYTF. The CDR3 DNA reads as TGTGCCAGCAGTTTATACAGGGGACAGGTCTATGGCTACACCTTC.